Listed below are T cell receptor beta chains from one sample, sequenced in a study of T cells in Graves' hyperthyroidism and ophthalmopathy. TCRdb ran MiXCR on the multiplex PCR reads and lists one entry per CDR3 protein. The sample shows 500,000 to 750,000 distinct CDR3 sequences, just over 45% of them seen only once. What was sequenced was peripheral blood or thyroid tissue (not recorded which). These receptors were obtained from a woman between 18 and 30 years old with Graves' hyperthyroidism. Both conserved end residues are trimmed from each CDR3.

cdr3_aa,j_call,v_call
ASSKGAHEQF,TRBJ2-1,TRBV12-3/TRBV12-4
ASSLRGSAPHEQF,TRBJ2-2,TRBV11-2
ATSRADRGQSYGYT,TRBJ1-2,TRBV15
ASSLATFRGLGGYT,TRBJ1-2,TRBV7-6
ASSLGGLISYNEQF,TRBJ2-1,TRBV7-2
ATSSLPRIGELF,TRBJ2-2,TRBV15
SLEAGGGTF,TRBJ1-1,TRBV29-1
ASGPRGSNTEAF,TRBJ1-1,TRBV6-2/TRBV6-3
ASSLISRAPPRIHYT,TRBJ1-2,TRBV7-2
ASNKGGFLNTEAF,TRBJ1-1,TRBV25-1
ASSINRFYEQY,TRBJ2-7,TRBV19
ASSDGPSKKLF,TRBJ1-4,TRBV14
ASMREVFQPQH,TRBJ1-5,TRBV2
ASSLVTGGRDTQY,TRBJ2-3,TRBV7-2
ASSRTSGTGGQPQH,TRBJ1-5,TRBV6-2/TRBV6-3
SARALTSGREQY,TRBJ2-7,TRBV20-1
ASSFTTGYTDTQY,TRBJ2-3,TRBV7-9
ASSLGRQGDSPLH,TRBJ1-6,TRBV5-1
ASSPKGGKAYEQY,TRBJ2-7,TRBV7-9
ASRLASTGGVDEQY,TRBJ2-7,TRBV2
ASSPGLADRATQY,TRBJ2-5,TRBV7-3
SANTMTSGFTDTQY,TRBJ2-3,TRBV20-1
ASSEGGANGGGYT,TRBJ1-2,TRBV2
SARDPGGVAYGYT,TRBJ1-2,TRBV20-1
ASSPTWTGNGYT,TRBJ1-2,TRBV5-1
SAPRPGGNTIY,TRBJ1-3,TRBV20-1
ASSETHVFEAQH,TRBJ1-5,TRBV6-1
ASSPGKGRSNQPQH,TRBJ1-5,TRBV3-1
ASSQLVLSTEAF,TRBJ1-1,TRBV4-1
ATSSEYLNSPLH,TRBJ1-6,TRBV2
ASSRDRADTQY,TRBJ2-3,TRBV7-3
SATSWDRGRETQY,TRBJ2-5,TRBV20-1
ASSLVAGSGELF,TRBJ2-2,TRBV7-8
ASSLQGMGAF,TRBJ1-1,TRBV12-3/TRBV12-4
ASSGLAGGNANTGELF,TRBJ2-2,TRBV27
ASSLGGETVLNTEAF,TRBJ1-1,TRBV7-2
SVLGEGNYGYT,TRBJ1-2,TRBV29-1
ASSLMGAGGYEQY,TRBJ2-7,TRBV5-1